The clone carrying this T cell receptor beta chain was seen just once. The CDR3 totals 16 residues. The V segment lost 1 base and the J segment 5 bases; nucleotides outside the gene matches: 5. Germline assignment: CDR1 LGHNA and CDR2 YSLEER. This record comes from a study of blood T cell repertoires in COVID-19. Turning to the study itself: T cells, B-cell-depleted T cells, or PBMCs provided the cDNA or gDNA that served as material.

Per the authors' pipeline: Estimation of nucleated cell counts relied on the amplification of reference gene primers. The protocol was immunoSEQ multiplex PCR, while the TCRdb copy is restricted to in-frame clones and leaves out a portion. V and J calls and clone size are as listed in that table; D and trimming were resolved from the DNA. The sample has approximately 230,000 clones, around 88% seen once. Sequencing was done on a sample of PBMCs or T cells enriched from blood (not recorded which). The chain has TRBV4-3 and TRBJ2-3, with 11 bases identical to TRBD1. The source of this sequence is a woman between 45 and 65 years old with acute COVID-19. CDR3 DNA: TGCGCCAGCAGCCAAGGGACAGGGGGCTCAAGAGATACGCAGTATTTT. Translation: CASSQGTGGSRDTQYF.